This T cell receptor beta chain came from a study of blood T cell repertoires in COVID-19. The wider study: From the United States, Italy and Spain came samples of acute and convalescent COVID-19.

V shed 0 bases and J 7 bases; nucleotides not matched to a gene: 9. Germline V gives CDR1 LGHDT, CDR2 YNNKEL (reference sequence). The CDR3 length is 18 residues. Here immunoSEQ multiplex PCR was the method, and the copy in TCRdb shows in-frame clones only, minus some. The profile shows about 480,000 clones, over 75% of them singletons. The V and J genes are TRBV3-1 (or the pseudogene TRBV3-2) and TRBJ1-6, with TRBD1 identical over 10 bases. Sequenced material: PBMCs or T cells enriched from blood (not recorded which). The receptor's source is a woman aged 40 to 50 who had recovered from COVID-19. The CDR3 coding sequence is TGTGCCAGCAGCCAAGATACCCCGGGACAGGGGAGCAATTCACCCCTCCACTTT. This translates into CASSQDTPGQGSNSPLHF.